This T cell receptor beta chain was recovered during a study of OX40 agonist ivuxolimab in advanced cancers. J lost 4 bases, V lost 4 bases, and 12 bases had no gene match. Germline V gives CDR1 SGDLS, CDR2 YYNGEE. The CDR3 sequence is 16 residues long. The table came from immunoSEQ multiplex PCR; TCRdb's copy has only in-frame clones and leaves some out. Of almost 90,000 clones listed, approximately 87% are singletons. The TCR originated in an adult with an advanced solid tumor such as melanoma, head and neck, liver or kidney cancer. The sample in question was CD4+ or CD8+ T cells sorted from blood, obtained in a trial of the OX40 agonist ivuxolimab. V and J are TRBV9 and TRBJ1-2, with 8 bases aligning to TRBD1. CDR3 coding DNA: TGTGCCAGCAGCCCAAAGACAGGGGCAGGGGGCTATGGCTACACCTTC. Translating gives CASSPKTGAGGYGYTF.